This TCR beta chain was found in a study of T-cell memory formation after mild COVID-19. Employing constant-segment primers, 5'RACE generated TCR alpha and TCR beta cDNA libraries bearing sample barcodes and UMIs. TCRdb redid the calling of the 5' RACE reads with MiXCR, one entry per CDR3 protein. The sample yields 50,000 or so distinct CDR3 sequences, approximately 12% seen once. V was clipped by 5 bases and J by 7 bases, with 17 bases between them. Germline-derived CDR1 and CDR2 are MNHEY and SVGAGI. The CDR3 is 15 amino acids. The sequenced sample was PBMCs or a T cell subset sorted from them (not recorded which). This sequence joins TRBV6-5 and TRBJ1-4, with a tentative D call TRBD1 (6 bases). The TCR comes from a man in his late teens or twenties who had mild COVID-19 (a few samples of this study predate the infection). Cell type and time point are not known. CDR3: CASSPQTGTPEKLFF. The CDR3 coding sequence is TGTGCCAGCAGTCCCCAGACCGGGACACCTGAAAAACTGTTTTTT.